There are a few counts of the clone carrying this T cell receptor (beta chain). The antigen remains undetermined. With the library built for alpha chains, this beta chain is off target and its frequency is not meaningful. The CDR3 extends over 16 amino acids. The V segment lost 4 bases and the J segment 4 bases; nucleotides outside the gene matches: 8. Germline V gives CDR1 SGHTA, CDR2 FQGNSA. The record originates from a study of spatial heterogeneity in lung cancer. As to time point: sample taken at primary tumor resection. The donors comprised some 70 untreated early-stage non-small cell lung cancer patients. Frozen PBMC, nontumor lung or tumor provided whole RNA, which was sequenced unsorted. One entry per CDR3 protein, called by TCRdb with MiXCR from the 5' RACE reads. The sample includes about 10,000 distinct CDR3 sequences, less than 7.5% of them seen just once. Study results and limitations: Among tumor T cells, estimated coverage was roughly 7% for alpha chains and over 12% for beta chains. The study found that expanded intratumoral alpha and beta TCR counts tracked tumor mutation counts.

The source is a male donor with early-stage non-small cell lung cancer. Source: lung tumor tissue, taken at surgery. The rearrangement uses TRBV7-2 and TRBJ2-3; 10 bases align to TRBD2. CDR3 DNA: TGTGCCAGCAGCTGGGCTAGCGGGAGTACACCAGATACGCAGTATTTT. This encodes CASSWASGSTPDTQYF.